The clone carrying this T cell receptor beta chain was counted between two and nine times. As yet, its antigen is unknown. The CDR3 is made up of 16 amino acids. V lost 7 bases, J lost 4 bases, and 20 bases lay in between. The data stem from a study of T cells in Graves' hyperthyroidism and ophthalmopathy. General study findings and limits: Most thyroid clonotypes that were expanded above 0.001 also turned up in blood.

Reasons for excluding patients were uncontrolled infection, other autoimmune disease, pregnancy or lactation. The investigators amplified TCR beta CDR3 regions from RNA transcripts. The TCR CDR3 was amplified in a first-round RT-PCR using the HTBI primer set. Using its own MiXCR run on the multiplex PCR reads, TCRdb lists one record per CDR3 protein. The data contain hundreds of thousands of distinct CDR3 sequences, roughly 15% of them singletons. The chain couples TRBV12-3 or TRBV12-4 to TRBJ1-3; D uncertain. Sequencing used blood. This clonotype was sampled from a woman aged 55-70 years with Graves' ophthalmopathy. CDR3 nucleotide sequence: TGTGCCAGCACCCCAGGCGCCCCCTCGGAGGGAAACACCATATATTTT. Translating gives CASTPGAPSEGNTIYF.